The 14 T cell receptor beta chains below all came from one sample that was sequenced in a study of blood T cell repertoires in COVID-19 (dated by TCRdb to 2018 to 2021). Preparation of the library involved the immunoSEQ multiplex PCR assay. In its TCRdb copy, this immuneACCESS table keeps in-frame sequences only and misses some clones. Where compared with another copy, unresolved V genes explain less than half of these, and the others have no known cause. This sample is represented by approximately 300,000 clones; 85% to 90% of them were singletons. The ten largest clones represent around 0.84% of the sample. The sample taken for sequencing was peripheral blood. All receptors derive from a man aged 25 to 45 with acute or convalescent COVID-19.

The chain has TRBV29-1 and TRBJ2-1, with 13 bases aligning to TRBD2. CDR1 is SQVTM, CDR2 ANQGSEA, per germline. The V gene end was trimmed by 6 bases and the J gene end by 3 bases; junction bases not matched to a gene: 5. The CDR3 has 15 residues. The CDR3 region is CSVRTSGGDYNEQFF. Written as DNA, the CDR3 is TGCAGCGTCCGGACTAGCGGGGGAGACTACAATGAGCAGTTCTTC.

The rearrangement uses TRBV10-3 and TRBJ1-3; 8 nucleotides agree with TRBD1. Trimming removed 5 bases from V and 3 bases from J; junction bases left unmatched: 3. The CDR3 has 14 residues. Germline V gene data show CDR1 as ENHRY and CDR2 as SYGVKD. The DNA of the CDR3 is TGTGCCATCAGTCAGGGGGCGATTGGAAACACCATATATTTT. Residues: CAISQGAIGNTIYF.

This chain joins TRBV6-5 and TRBJ2-7; D might be TRBD1 (5 bases). Trimming took off 0 bases at V and 4 bases at J, with 13 bases between the two ends. CDR1 MNHEY and CDR2 SVGAGI come from the germline V gene. The CDR3 runs 15 residues. The CDR3 DNA reads as TGTGCCAGCAGTTACTCGAGCAGGGCTCGGTACGAGCAGTACTTC. It specifies CASSYSSRARYEQYF.

This clone was seen a handful of times. This chain connects TRBV25-1 to TRBJ1-5; 10 nucleotides align to TRBD1. Germline CDR1 MGHDK, CDR2 SYGVNS. The CDR3 loop spans 14 amino acids. With V trimmed by 3 bases and J by 8 bases, 4 bases remained unmatched. The CDR3 DNA reads as TGTGCCAGCAGTGAGACAGGGGGCTTAGAGCCCCAGCATTTT. Its translation: CASSETGGLEPQHF.

The CDR3 here is CASSLTGSEAFF. The CDR3 DNA reads TGTGCCAGCTCATTGACAGGGTCTGAAGCTTTCTTT. This chain joins TRBV18 and TRBJ1-1; TRBD1 matches at 7 bases. In germline, CDR1 is KGHSH, CDR2 LQKENI. J lost 6 bases, V lost 5 bases, and 3 bases had no gene match. This CDR3 has 12 amino acids.

This clone showed up just a few times. The DNA of the CDR3 is TGTGCCAGCTCTAGAGACAGATTGAACACTGAAGCTTTCTTT. Translating gives CASSRDRLNTEAFF. The chain has TRBV18 and TRBJ1-1; maybe TRBD1 (5 bases). The length of the CDR3 is 14 residues. V was cut by 6 bases and J by 0 bases, with 11 bases left in between. Germline values: CDR1 KGHSH, CDR2 LQKENI.

The chain links TRBV6-5 to TRBJ1-5, with 8 positions matching TRBD1. With V trimmed by 8 bases and J by 3 bases, 9 bases remained unmatched. The CDR3 is 15 amino acids. Germline CDR1 MNHEY, CDR2 SVGAGI. This chain's CDR3 is CASSPTGANNQPQHF. For the CDR3, the DNA is TGTGCCAGCTCGCCGACAGGGGCAAACAATCAGCCCCAGCATTTT.

V gene TRBV24-1 combines with J gene TRBJ2-5; 12 bases match TRBD2. Trimming took 4 bases from V and 3 from J; bases not matched to a gene: 5. The CDR3 has 16 residues. From germline, CDR1 is KGHDR and CDR2 SFDVKD. In nucleotides, the CDR3 is TGTGCCACCAGTGACTCCAGACTAGCGGGAGAAGAGACCCAGTACTTC. Its translation: CATSDSRLAGEETQYF.

The chain recombines TRBV19 with TRBJ2-7; 8 bases map to TRBD1. Germline-derived CDR1 and CDR2 are LNHDA and SQIVND (reference sequence). J was trimmed by 3 bases and V by 5 bases; bases with no gene match: 6. This CDR3 contains 14 residues. The CDR3 reads CASSLRQGFYEQYF. In DNA, the CDR3 is TGTGCCAGTAGTTTGAGACAGGGGTTCTACGAGCAGTACTTC.

V gene TRBV2 combines with J gene TRBJ1-5; 9 bases line up with TRBD1. The CDR3 has 15 residues. Trimming took 4 bases from V and 4 from J; bases not matched to a gene: 5. Germline V gene sequence: CDR1 SNHLY, CDR2 FYNNEI. The CDR3 protein is CASSAQTGGNQPQHF. CDR3 coding DNA: TGTGCCAGCAGTGCCCAGACAGGGGGGAATCAGCCCCAGCATTTT.

V gene TRBV29-1 combines with J gene TRBJ1-2, with a tentative D call TRBD1 (6 bases). V lost 0 bases to trimming and J lost 7 bases, with 15 bases between them. Germline V CDR1 and CDR2: SQVTM, ANQGSEA. This CDR3 has 14 amino acids. For the CDR3, the DNA is TGCAGCGTTGAAGAGGTGACAGGAGTAAGTGGCTACACCTTC. It is translated as CSVEEVTGVSGYTF.

The chain couples TRBV7-3 to TRBJ2-2; perhaps TRBD1 as D (6 bases). This CDR3 comprises 14 residues. V lost 5 bases to trimming and J lost 4 bases, with 11 bases between them. Germline CDR1 SGHTA, CDR2 FQGTGA. Written as DNA, the CDR3 is TGTGCCAGCAGCCAACTAGGGGGCACCGGGGAGCTGTTTTTT. Translated: CASSQLGGTGELFF.

The chain is built from TRBV19 and TRBJ1-3; D gene unclear. Looked up from germline, CDR1 is LNHDA and CDR2 is SQIVND (reference sequence). There are 13 residues in the CDR3. Trimming stripped 6 bases from V and 5 bases from J, with 11 bases between. The DNA for the CDR3 is TGTGCCAGTAGGGGCGATTTGAGAAACACCATATATTTT. Translating gives CASRGDLRNTIYF.

This chain joins TRBV12-3 or TRBV12-4 and TRBJ1-2; D gene ambiguous. V dropped 5 bases and J dropped 7 bases, with 8 bases sitting between them. The CDR3 loop spans 11 amino acids. Written as DNA, the CDR3 is TGTGCCAGCAGTACCCGGTTTGGCTACACCTTC. Its protein product is CASSTRFGYTF.